Reported below is one T cell receptor (beta chain). Its specificity is not known. This record belongs to a study of blood T cells in healthy people across ages. Whole-study results and caveats: Versus aged donors, long-lived donors had higher diversity and more naive CD4+ cells. Leaving the PBMCs unsorted stopped any conclusive comparison of naive versus antigen-experienced cells. From one million sequenced T cells, diversity estimates were lower bounds. Across samples, TCR beta diversity tracked strongly with naive T cell percentage.

For the second PCR, which ran for roughly 6 to 11 cycles, a sample-barcoded 5' primer and a J-beta primer mix were used. TCRdb re-derived calls from the 5' RACE reads in MiXCR, one entry per CDR3 protein. The table shows around 280,000 distinct CDR3 sequences, with 25% to 30% occurring only once. J lost 7 bases, V lost 1 base, and 6 bases had no gene match. Germline V gene sequence: CDR1 SGHKS, CDR2 YYEKEE (reference sequence). The CDR3 extends over 15 amino acids. Specimen: blood. The source is a woman in her sixties or seventies in good health. The chain employs TRBV5-5 and TRBJ1-5; 9 bases map to TRBD1. The CDR3 DNA is TGTGCCAGCAGCTTGACGGGACAGGGACAACAGCCCCAGCATTTT. Translation: CASSLTGQGQQPQHF.